A selection of T cell receptor beta chains follows, all from one sample in a study of molecular identifiers for immune sequencing clone quantification. One entry per CDR3 protein results from TCRdb running MiXCR on the PCR reads. The top ten hold about 0.7% of the sample, which has a few hundred thousand distinct CDR3 sequences, about 22% seen once. The sample was naive CD8+ T cells from blood, with Jurkat cell RNA spiked in. These receptors came from a human donor in good health. Some libraries in this study had Jurkat cell RNA spiked in. CDR3s include the opening cysteine and the closing phenylalanine or tryptophan. Each record gives: V gene, D gene, J gene, clone size, CDR3 DNA, CDR3 protein. D genes are given only for firm matches. Rows give clone size only sometimes, using once, few, many, or a class for an expanded clone.

TRBV6-2/TRBV6-3,TRBD2,TRBJ2-1,few,TGTGCCAGCAGTTCCCTAGCGGTAAGCTCCTACAATGAGCAGTTCTTC,CASSSLAVSSYNEQFF
TRBV5-1,-,TRBJ2-1,many,TGCGCCAGCAGCTGGGGGTTGTGGCAGTTCTTC,CASSWGLWQFF
TRBV6-2/TRBV6-3,TRBD1,TRBJ1-1,-,TGTGCCAGCAGTCACTGGGACAGCAACACTGAAGCTTTCTTT,CASSHWDSNTEAFF
TRBV7-9,TRBD1,TRBJ1-5,-,TGTGCCAGCAGCGAAGGACAGGGTGCTCAGCCCCAGCATTTT,CASSEGQGAQPQHF
TRBV7-9,-,TRBJ2-3,many,TGTGCCAGCAGCTTAGTGTCAGGGGCCACAGATACGCAGTATTTT,CASSLVSGATDTQYF
TRBV4-3,-,TRBJ2-7,many,TGCGCCAGCAGCCAGAGGACGGCCCGAGAGCAGTACTTC,CASSQRTAREQYF
TRBV30,-,TRBJ2-5,-,TGTGCCTGGAGACCACCGCAGGGACCAGAGACCCAGTACTTC,CAWRPPQGPETQYF
TRBV2,TRBD2,TRBJ2-3,many,TGTGCCAGCACCCTAGCGGGGCACACAGATACGCAGTATTTT,CASTLAGHTDTQYF
TRBV3-1,TRBD1,TRBJ2-3,many,TGTGCCAGCAGCCCCGGGACAGGGTCCACAGATACGCAGTATTTT,CASSPGTGSTDTQYF
TRBV29-1,TRBD1,TRBJ2-7,-,TGCAGCGTTGAAGAGGGACAGGGTCCCTACGAGCAGTACTTC,CSVEEGQGPYEQYF
TRBV7-9,-,TRBJ2-5,-,TGTGCCAGCAGCCTGGGATACGGGACTCAAGAGACCCAGTACTTC,CASSLGYGTQETQYF
TRBV4-1,TRBD2,TRBJ2-5,-,TGCGCCAGCAGCCAAGATCAGTGGTTGGGAGGGACGGAGCCCCAGTACTTC,CASSQDQWLGGTEPQYF
TRBV7-9,-,TRBJ2-2,many,TGTGCCAGCAGCTTAACCCTTCGGCCCGGGGAGCTGTTTTTT,CASSLTLRPGELFF
TRBV19,-,TRBJ2-7,-,TGTGCCAGTAGTAATTCGCAGTTTCTCGAGCAGTACTTC,CASSNSQFLEQYF
TRBV19,TRBD1,TRBJ1-2,few,TGTGCCAGTAGTCCAGGGGGCGCCTATGGCTACACCTTC,CASSPGGAYGYTF
TRBV20-1,-,TRBJ2-2,few,TGCAGTGCTAGGAGAGACAGTTCCACCGGGGAGCTGTTTTTT,CSARRDSSTGELFF
TRBV28,TRBD2,TRBJ2-3,few,TGTGCCAGCAGTCCCCTAGCGGTTACAGATACGCAGTATTTT,CASSPLAVTDTQYF
TRBV13,TRBD2,TRBJ2-6,-,TGTGCCAGCAGCTTAGCGGTGACTAGCGGGAGGGGAGGGGCCAACGTCCTGACTTTC,CASSLAVTSGRGGANVLTF
TRBV30,-,TRBJ2-2,many,TGTGCCTGGAGTGAAGACCCGGAGCTGTTTTTT,CAWSEDPELFF
TRBV24-1,-,TRBJ2-2,-,TGTGCCACCAGTGACCCCGGACTCTTGAACACCGGGGAGCTGTTTTTT,CATSDPGLLNTGELFF
TRBV7-3,-,TRBJ1-1,many,TGTGCCAGCAGCCCTACCGGGCCGGGGGTCGGGTACACTGAAGCTTTCTTT,CASSPTGPGVGYTEAFF
TRBV30,-,TRBJ2-7,-,TGTGCCTGGAGTGGTCGGTGTCTCTCCTACGAGCAGTACTTC,CAWSGRCLSYEQYF